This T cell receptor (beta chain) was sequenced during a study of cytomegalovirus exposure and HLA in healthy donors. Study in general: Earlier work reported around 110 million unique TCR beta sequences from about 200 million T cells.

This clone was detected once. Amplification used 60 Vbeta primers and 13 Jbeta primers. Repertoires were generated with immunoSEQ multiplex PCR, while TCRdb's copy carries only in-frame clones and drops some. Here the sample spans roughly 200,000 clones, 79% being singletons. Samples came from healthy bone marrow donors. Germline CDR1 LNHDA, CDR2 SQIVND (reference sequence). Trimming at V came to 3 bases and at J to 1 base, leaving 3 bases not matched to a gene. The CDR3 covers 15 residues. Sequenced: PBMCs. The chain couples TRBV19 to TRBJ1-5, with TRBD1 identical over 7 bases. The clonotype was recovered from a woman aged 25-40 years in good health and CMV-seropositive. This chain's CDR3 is CASSIMTGSNQPQHF. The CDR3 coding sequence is TGTGCCAGTAGTATTATGACAGGGAGCAATCAGCCCCAGCATTTT.